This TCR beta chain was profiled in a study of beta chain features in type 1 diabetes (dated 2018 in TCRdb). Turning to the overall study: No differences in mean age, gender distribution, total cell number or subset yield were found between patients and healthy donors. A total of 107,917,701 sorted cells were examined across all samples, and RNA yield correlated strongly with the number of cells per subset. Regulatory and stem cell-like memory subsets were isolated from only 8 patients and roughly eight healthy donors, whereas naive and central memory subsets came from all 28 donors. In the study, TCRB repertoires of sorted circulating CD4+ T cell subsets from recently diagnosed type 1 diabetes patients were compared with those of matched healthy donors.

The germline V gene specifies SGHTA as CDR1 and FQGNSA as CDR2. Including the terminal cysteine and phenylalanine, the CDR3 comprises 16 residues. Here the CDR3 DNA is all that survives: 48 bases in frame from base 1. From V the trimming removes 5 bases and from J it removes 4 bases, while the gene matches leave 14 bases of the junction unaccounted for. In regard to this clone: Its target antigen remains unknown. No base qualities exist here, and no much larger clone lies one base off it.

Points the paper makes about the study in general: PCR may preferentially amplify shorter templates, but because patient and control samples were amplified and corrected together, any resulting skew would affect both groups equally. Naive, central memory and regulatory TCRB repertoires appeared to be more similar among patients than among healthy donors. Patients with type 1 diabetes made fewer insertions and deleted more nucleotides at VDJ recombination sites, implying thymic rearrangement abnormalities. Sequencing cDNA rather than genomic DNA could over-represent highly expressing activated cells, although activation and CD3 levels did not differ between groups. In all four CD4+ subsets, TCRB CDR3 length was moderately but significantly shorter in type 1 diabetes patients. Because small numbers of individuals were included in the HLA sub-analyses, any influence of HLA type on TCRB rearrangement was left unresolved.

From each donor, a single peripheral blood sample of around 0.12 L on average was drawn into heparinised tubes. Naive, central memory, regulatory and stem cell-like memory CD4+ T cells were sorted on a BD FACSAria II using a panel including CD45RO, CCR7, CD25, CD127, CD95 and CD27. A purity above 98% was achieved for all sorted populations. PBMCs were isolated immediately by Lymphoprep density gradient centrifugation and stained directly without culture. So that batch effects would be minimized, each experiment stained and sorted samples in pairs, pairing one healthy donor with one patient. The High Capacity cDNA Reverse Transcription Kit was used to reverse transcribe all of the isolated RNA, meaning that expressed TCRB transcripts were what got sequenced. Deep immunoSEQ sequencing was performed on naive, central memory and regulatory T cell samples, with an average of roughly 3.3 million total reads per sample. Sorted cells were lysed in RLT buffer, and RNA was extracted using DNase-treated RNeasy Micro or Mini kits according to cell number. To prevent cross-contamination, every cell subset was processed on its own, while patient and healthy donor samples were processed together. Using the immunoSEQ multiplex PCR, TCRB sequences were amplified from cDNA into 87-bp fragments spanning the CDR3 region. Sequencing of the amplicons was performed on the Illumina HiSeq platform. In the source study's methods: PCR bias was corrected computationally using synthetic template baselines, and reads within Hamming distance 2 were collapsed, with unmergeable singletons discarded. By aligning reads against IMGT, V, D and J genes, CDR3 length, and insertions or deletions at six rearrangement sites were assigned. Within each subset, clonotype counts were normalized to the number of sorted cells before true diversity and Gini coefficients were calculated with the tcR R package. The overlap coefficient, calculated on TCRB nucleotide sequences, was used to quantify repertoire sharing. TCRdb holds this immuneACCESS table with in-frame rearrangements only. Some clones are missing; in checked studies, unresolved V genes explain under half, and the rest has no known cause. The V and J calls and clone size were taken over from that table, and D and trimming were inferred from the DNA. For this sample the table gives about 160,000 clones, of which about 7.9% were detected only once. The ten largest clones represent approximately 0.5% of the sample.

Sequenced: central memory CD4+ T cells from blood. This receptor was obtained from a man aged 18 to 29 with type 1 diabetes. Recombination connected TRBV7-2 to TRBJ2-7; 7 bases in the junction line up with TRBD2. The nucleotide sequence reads TGTGCCAGCAGCCTCGCGCCGACTAGCAGTGGGTACGAGCAGTACTTC. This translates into CASSLAPTSSGYEQYF. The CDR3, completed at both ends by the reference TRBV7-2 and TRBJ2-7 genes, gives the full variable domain GAGVSQSPSNKVTEKGKDVELRCDPISGHTALYWYRQSLGQGLEFLIYFQGNSAPDKSGLPSDRFSAERTGGSVSTLTIQRTQQEDSAVYLCASSLAPTSSGYEQYFGPGTRLTVT.